This TCR beta chain was retrieved from a study of tumour-infiltrating T cells in Burkitt lymphoma. Study at large: Repertoire clonality predicted overall and progression-free survival.

Germline CDR1 is LNHDA and CDR2 is SQIVND (reference sequence). The CDR3 contains 14 residues. With 5 bases removed from V and 3 bases from J, the gap between germline ends came to 14 bases. This clone occurred once. This table comes from immunoSEQ multiplex PCR, and its TCRdb copy is limited to in-frame clones, with some not included. Among 13,000 or so clones, roughly 85% were seen once, and the ten largest hold roughly 1.4%. Sequencing was performed on tumor tissue. The chain carries TRBV19 and TRBJ2-7; TRBD1 or TRBD2 may be the D gene (5 bases each). The origin of this receptor is a human donor with diffuse large B-cell lymphoma. The DNA of the CDR3 is TGTGCCAGTAGTCCTCCGGGACGCGTCTACGAGCAGTACTTC. Protein product: CASSPPGRVYEQYF. Full variable domain (missing parts from reference TRBV19 and TRBJ2-7): DGGITQSPKYLFRKEGQNVTLSCEQNLNHDAMYWYRQDPGQGLRLIYYSQIVNDFQKGDIAEGYSVSREKKESFPLTVTSAQKNPTAFYLCASSPPGRVYEQYFGPGTRLTVT.